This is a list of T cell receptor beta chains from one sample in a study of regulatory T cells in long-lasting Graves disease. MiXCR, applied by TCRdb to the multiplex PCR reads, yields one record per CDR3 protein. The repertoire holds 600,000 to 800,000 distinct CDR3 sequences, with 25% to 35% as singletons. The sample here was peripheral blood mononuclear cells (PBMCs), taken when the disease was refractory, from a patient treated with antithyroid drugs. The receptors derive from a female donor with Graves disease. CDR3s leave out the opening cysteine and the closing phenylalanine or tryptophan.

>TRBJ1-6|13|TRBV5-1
ASSSGTGYNSPLH
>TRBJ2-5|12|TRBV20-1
SVFSGLVQETQY
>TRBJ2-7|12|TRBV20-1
SARAPDSPYEQY
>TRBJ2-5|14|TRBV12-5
ASGLVLGAAQETQY
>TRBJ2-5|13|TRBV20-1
SAARPSGTQETQY
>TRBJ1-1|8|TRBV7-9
ASSLREAF
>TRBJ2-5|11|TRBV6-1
ASSASTGETQY
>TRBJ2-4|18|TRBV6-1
ASSHAVRTSGFLAKNIQY
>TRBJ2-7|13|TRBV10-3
AISELDPSSYEQY
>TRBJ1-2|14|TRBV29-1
SVEVFGTGGGYGYT
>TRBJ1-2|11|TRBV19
ASTAGMGYGYT
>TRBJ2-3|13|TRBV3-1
ASSHWTSAAGTQY
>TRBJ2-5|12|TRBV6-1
ASTRGTDQETQY
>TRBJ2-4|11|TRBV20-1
SFSGPLGNIQY
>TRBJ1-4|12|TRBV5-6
ASNFGATNEKLF
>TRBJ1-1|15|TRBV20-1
SAEVRDRGTGNTEAF
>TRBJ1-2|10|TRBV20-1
SARPGGYGYT
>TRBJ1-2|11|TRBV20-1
SAAGTKDYGYT
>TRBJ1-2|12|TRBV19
ASSIETTGSGYT
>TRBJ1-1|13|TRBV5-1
ASSPGDRVFPEAF
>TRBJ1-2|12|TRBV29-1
SVDGTGGAYGYT
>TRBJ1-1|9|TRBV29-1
SGWGNTEAF
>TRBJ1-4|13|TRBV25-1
ASSRRGRTGEKLF
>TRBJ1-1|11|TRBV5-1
ASSLGQGFEAF
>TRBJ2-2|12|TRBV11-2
ASSFPRVTGELF
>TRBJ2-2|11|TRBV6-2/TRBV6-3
ASSYRGTGELF
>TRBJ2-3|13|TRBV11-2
ASSMGWGSTDTQY
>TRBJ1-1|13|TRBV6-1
ASSEGRTPNTEAF
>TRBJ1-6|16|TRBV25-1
ASSESGTGKSYNSPLH
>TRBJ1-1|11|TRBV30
AWNPAGRTEAF
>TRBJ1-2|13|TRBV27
ASSLLGVPNYGYT
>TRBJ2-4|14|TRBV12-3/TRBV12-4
ASSWDLPGTKNIQY
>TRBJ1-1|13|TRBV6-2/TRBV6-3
ASSQPRTGRTEAF
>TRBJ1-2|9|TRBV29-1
SASSYDGYT
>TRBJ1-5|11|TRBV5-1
ASSLNPGEPQH
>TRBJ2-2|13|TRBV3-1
ASSHRASPTGELF
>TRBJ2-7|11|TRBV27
ASSLSGPYEQY
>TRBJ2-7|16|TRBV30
AWTTRRDRTVPRDEQY
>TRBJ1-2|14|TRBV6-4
ASSDKGRGPFSGYT
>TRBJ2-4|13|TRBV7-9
ASSLVEVVKNIQY
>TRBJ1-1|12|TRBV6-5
ASSSRDWNTEAL
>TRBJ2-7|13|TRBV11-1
ASSPLARIHYEQY
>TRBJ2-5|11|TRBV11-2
ASSLELKETQY
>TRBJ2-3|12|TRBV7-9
ASSLGQGIDTQY
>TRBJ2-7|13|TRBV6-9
ASSYVGGAGDEQY
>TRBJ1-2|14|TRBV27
ASADLTVAGFLGYT
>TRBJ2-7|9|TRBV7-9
ASSLGLADY
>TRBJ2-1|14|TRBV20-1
SARSGKSYSYNEQF
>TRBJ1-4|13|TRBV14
ASSQVQGSGEKLF
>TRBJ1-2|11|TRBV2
ASSLDVRYGYT
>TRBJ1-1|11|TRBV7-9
ASTPLLTGEAF
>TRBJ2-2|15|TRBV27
ASSFQGLAGITGELF
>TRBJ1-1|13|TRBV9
ASGASQLTNTEAF
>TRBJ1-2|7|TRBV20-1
SASYGYT
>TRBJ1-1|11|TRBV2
ASSQLALGRAF